This entry lists 3 T cell receptor beta chains sequenced from one sample in a study of T cell responses to AZD1222 COVID-19 vaccine. Some clones are missing from TCRdb's copy, which holds only in-frame ones; the method was immunoSEQ multiplex PCR. The sample records 150,000 to 200,000 clones, around 90% being singletons. Sequencing used peripheral blood, obtained on day 0 of AZD1222 vaccination. The receptors originated from an adult in good health.

V usage is TRBV30 and J usage is TRBJ2-7; TRBD1 matches at 7 bases. The CDR3 contains 15 residues. Germline V gives CDR1 GTSNPN, CDR2 SVGIG (reference sequence). V trimming: 2 bases; J trimming: 0 bases; junction bases outside the gene matches: 7. CDR3 sequence: CAWSRDRVVSYEQYF. The CDR3 coding sequence is TGTGCCTGGAGTCGGGACAGAGTGGTCTCCTACGAGCAGTACTTC.

The chain links TRBV7-3 to TRBJ2-5; 12 bases are a match to TRBD2. With V trimmed by 5 bases and J by 2 bases, 3 bases remained unmatched. The germline gives CDR1 SGHTA, CDR2 FQGTGA. The CDR3 covers 15 residues. The CDR3 bases are TGTGCCAGCAGCCGGACTAGCGGGGCACAAGAGACCCAGTACTTC. Translation: CASSRTSGAQETQYF.

The rearrangement uses TRBV7-9 and TRBJ2-3; the D gene is possibly TRBD2 (6 bases). The CDR3 has 14 amino acids. Per the germline V gene, CDR1 is SEHNR and CDR2 is FQNEAQ (reference sequence). CDR3 sequence (DNA): TGTGCGCATGGGCGGGACTTCGGCACAGATACGCAGTATTTT. Translating it yields CAHGRDFGTDTQYF.